This T cell receptor beta chain comes out of a study of OX40 agonist ivuxolimab in advanced cancers. The overall study: A mean age of around 60 years, range about 23 to 80, was recorded, and roughly 80% were male.

General observations from the study: Some nonresponders also had low normalized T-cell clonal expansion. Expansion of clones was among the lowest in partial responders at 0.1-3.0 mg/kg. Average numbers of expanded clones were greater in CD8+ T cells than in CD4+.

This CDR3 is built from 14 residues. Trimming shortened V by 5 bases and J by 10 bases, and 18 bases separated the two germline ends. Germline V CDR1 and CDR2: SGHNT, YENEEA. As for this clone: Its antigen is unidentified.

Repertoires were generated with immunoSEQ multiplex PCR, while TCRdb's copy carries only in-frame clones and drops some. The sample gives 15,000 to 20,000 clones, about 80% of which show up once; 3.8% is in the top ten. This rearrangement joins TRBV11-3 to TRBJ2-1, with TRBD2 as a possible D gene (7 bases). This receptor was obtained from an adult with an advanced solid tumor such as melanoma, head and neck, liver or kidney cancer. Here the sequenced sample was CD4+ or CD8+ T cells sorted from blood, taken in a trial of the OX40 agonist ivuxolimab. CDR3 coding DNA: TGTGCCAGCAGCGGGGGGGCCAGTGGAGACGAGCAGTTCTTC. As protein: CASSGGASGDEQFF.